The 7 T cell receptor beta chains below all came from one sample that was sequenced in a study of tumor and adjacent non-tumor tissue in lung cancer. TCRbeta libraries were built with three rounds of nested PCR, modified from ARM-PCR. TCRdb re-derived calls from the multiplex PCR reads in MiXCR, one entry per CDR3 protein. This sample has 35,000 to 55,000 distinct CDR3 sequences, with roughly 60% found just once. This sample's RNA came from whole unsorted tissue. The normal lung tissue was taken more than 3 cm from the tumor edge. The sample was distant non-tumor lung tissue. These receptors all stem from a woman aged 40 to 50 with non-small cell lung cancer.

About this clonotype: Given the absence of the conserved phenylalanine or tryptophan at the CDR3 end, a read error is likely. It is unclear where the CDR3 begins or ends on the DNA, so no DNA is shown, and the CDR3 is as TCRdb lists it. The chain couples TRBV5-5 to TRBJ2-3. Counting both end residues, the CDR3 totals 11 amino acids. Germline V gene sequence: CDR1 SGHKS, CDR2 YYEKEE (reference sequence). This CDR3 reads CASSPSNMEYL.

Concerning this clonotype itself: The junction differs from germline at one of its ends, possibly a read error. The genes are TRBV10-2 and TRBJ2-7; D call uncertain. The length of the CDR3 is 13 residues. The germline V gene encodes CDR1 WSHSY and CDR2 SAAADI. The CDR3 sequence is CDSSEKESREQYF. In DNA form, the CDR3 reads TGCGACAGCAGTGAGAAGGAGTCTCGTGAGCAGTACTTC.

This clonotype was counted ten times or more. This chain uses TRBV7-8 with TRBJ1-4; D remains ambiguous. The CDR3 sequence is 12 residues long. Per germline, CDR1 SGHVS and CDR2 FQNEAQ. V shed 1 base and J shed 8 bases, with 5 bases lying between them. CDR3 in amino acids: CASSLDSEKLFF. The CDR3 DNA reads TGTGCCAGCAGCTTAGACTCAGAAAAACTGTTTTTT.

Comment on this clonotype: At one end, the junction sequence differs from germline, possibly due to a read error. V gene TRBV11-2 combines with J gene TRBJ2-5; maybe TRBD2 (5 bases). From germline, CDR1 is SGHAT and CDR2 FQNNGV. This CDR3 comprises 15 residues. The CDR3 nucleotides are TGTGCCAGCAGCCTAAGACCAGCGGAGGAGGAGGCCCACTACTTC. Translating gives CASSLRPAEEEAHYF.

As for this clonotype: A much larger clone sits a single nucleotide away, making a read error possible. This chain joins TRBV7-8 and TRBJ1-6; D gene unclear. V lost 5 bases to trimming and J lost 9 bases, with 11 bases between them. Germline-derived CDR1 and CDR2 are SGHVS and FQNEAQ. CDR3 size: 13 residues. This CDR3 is CASSPGSGSPLHF. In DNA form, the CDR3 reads TGTGCCAGCAGCCCAGGTAGCGGTTCACCCCTCCACTTT.

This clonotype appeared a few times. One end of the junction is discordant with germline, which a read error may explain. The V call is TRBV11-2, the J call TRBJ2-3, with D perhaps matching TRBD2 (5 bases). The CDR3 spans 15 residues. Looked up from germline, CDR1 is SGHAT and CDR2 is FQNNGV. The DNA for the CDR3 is TGTGCCAGCAGCTTAATGAGCTCTAGCACAGATGCGCAGTATTTT. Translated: CASSLMSSSTDAQYF.

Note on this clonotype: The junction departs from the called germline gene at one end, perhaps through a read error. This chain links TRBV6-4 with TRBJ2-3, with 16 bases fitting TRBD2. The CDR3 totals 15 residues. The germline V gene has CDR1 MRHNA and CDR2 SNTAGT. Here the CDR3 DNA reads TGTGCCAGCAGTGACGGGACTAGCGGGGGGGATACGCTGTATTTT. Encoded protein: CASSDGTSGGDTLYF.